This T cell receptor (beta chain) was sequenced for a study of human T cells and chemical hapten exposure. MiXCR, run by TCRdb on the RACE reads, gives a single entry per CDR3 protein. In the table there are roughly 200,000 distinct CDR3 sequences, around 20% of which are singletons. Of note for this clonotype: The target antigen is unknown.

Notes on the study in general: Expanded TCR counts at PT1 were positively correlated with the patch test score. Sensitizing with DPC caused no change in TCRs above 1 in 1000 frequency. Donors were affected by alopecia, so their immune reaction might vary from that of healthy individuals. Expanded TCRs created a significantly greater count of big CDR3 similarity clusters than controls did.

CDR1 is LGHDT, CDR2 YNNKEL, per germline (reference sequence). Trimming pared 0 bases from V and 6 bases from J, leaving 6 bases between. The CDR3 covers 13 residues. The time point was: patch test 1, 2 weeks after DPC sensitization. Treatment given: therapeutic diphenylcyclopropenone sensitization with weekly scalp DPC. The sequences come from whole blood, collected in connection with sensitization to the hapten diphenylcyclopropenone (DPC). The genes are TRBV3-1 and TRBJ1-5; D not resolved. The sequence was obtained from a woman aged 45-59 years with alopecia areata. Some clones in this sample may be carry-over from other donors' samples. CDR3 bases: TGTGCCAGCAGCCAAGATCCCGTTCAGCCCCAGCATTTT. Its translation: CASSQDPVQPQHF.